The present T cell receptor beta chain was sequenced within a study of T cell responses to AZD1222 COVID-19 vaccine. There are 16 residues in the CDR3. Between the trimmed V and J ends, which lost 0 bases and 7 bases, there was a span of 16 bases. Germline V lookup: CDR1 SGHDN, CDR2 FVKESK. Here immunoSEQ multiplex PCR was the method, and the copy in TCRdb shows in-frame clones only, minus some. The sample lists 100,000 or so clones; 92% were seen once. The chain combines TRBV14 with TRBJ2-1; TRBD1 or TRBD2 may be the D gene (5 bases each). The source of this sequence is an adult in good health. Here the sequenced sample was peripheral blood, taken on day 0 of AZD1222 vaccination. The CDR3 reads CASSQEPGTAWNEQFF. Here the CDR3 DNA reads TGTGCCAGCAGCCAAGAACCCGGGACGGCCTGGAATGAGCAGTTCTTC.